The clone carrying this TCR beta chain turned up a few times. The CDR3 contains 14 residues. CDR1 and CDR2 from the germline V gene are MNHNS and SASEGT. After removal of 11 bases from V and 2 bases from J, the junction contained 8 bases not matched to a gene. The data belong to a study of blood T cells in healthy people across ages. Sample-barcoded 5' priming and a J-beta primer mix drove a second PCR of roughly 6 to 12 cycles. TCRdb fed the 5' RACE reads into MiXCR, producing one record per CDR3 protein. The sample records about 840,000 distinct CDR3 sequences, about 27% being singletons. The same specimen was also included in a second study, on T cells of mothers and their children.

The TCR sequence derives from a woman aged 40 to 50 in good health. V is TRBV6-1 and J is TRBJ2-4; TRBD2 aligns across 8 bases. The sequencing input was blood. The CDR3 loop reads CASGGGQTKNIQYF. For the CDR3, the DNA is TGTGCCTCGGGGGGGGGCCAGACCAAAAACATTCAGTACTTC.